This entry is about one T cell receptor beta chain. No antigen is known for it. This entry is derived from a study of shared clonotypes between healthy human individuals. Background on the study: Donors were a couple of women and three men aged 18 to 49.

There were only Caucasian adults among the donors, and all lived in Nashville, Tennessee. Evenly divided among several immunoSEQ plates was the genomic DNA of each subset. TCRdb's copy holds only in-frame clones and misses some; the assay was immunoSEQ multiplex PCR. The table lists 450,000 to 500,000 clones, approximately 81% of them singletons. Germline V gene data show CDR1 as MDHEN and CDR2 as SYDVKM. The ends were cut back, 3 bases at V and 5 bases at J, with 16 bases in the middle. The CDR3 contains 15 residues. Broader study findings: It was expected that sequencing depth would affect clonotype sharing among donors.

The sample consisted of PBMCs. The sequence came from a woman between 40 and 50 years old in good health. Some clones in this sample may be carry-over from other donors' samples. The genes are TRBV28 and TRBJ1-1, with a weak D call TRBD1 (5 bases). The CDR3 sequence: CASSFTSQGFTEAFF. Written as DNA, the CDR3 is TGTGCCAGCAGTTTTACGTCGCAGGGTTTTACTGAAGCTTTCTTT.